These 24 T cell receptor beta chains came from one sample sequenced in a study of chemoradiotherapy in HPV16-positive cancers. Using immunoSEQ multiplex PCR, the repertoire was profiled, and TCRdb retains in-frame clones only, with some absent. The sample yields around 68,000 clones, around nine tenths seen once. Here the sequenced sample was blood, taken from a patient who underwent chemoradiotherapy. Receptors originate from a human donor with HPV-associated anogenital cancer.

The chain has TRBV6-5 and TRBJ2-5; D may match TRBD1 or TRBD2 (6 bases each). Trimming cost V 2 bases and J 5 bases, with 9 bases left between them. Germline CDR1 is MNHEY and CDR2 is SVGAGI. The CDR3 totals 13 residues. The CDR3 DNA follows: TGTGCCAGCAGTTACAACGGGGGCGAGACCCAGTACTTC. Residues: CASSYNGGETQYF.

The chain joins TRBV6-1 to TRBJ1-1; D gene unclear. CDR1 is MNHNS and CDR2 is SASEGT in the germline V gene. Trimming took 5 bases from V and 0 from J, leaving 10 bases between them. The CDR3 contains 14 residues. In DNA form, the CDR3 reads TGTGCCAGCAGTTTATCCGGACTGAACACTGAAGCTTTCTTT. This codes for CASSLSGLNTEAFF.

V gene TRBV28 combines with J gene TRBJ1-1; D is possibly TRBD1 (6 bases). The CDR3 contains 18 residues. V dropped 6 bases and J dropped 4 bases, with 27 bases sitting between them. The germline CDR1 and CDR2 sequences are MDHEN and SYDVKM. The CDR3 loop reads CASRTTVRGAGIGTEAFF. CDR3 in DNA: TGTGCCAGCAGAACGACGGTTCGGGGGGCGGGTATTGGCACTGAAGCTTTCTTT.

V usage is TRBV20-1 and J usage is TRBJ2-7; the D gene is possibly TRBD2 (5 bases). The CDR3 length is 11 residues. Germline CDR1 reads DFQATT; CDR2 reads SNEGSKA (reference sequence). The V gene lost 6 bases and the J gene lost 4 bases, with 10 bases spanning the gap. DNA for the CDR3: TGCAGTGCCTTCGGGGTGTACGAGCAGTACTTC. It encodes CSAFGVYEQYF.

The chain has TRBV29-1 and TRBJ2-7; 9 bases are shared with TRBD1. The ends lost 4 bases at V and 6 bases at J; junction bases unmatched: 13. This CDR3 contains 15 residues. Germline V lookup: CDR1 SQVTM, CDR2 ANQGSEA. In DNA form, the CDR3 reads TGCAGCGTTGTCCCGGGACAGGGTGGGTACTTCGAGCAGTACTTC. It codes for CSVVPGQGGYFEQYF.

The CDR3 protein is CASSDMGRSNQPQHF. The CDR3 DNA follows: TGTGCCAGCAGTGACATGGGACGGAGCAATCAGCCCCAGCATTTT. This chain connects TRBV6-4 to TRBJ1-5; D possibly corresponds to TRBD1 (5 bases). Germline assignment: CDR1 MRHNA and CDR2 SNTAGT. V was trimmed by 2 bases and J by 1 base, leaving 9 bases between them. This CDR3 contains 15 residues.

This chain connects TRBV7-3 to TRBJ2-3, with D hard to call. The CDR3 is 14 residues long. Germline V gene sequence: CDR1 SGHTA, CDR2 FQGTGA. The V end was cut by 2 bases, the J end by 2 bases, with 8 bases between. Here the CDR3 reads CASSLGATTDTQYF. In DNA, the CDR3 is TGTGCCAGCAGCTTAGGAGCAACCACAGATACGCAGTATTTT. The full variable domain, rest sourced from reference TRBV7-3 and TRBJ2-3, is GAGVSQTPSNKVTEKGKYVELRCDPISGHTALYWYRQSLGQGPEFLIYFQGTGAADDSGLPNDRFFAVRPEGSVSTLKIQRTERGDSAVYLCASSLGATTDTQYFGPGTRLTVL.

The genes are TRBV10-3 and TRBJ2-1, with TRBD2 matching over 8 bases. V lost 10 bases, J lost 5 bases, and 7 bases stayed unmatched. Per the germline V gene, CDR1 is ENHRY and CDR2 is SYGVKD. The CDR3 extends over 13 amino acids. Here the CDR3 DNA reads TGTGCCACCGATCCGGGGGGGGACAATGAGCAGTTCTTC. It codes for CATDPGGDNEQFF.

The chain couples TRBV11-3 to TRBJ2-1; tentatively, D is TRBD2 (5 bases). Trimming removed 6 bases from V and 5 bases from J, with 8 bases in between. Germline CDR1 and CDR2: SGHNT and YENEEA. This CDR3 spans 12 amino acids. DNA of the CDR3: TGTGCCAGCAGTTCGACTAACAATGAGCAGTTCTTC. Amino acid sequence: CASSSTNNEQFF.

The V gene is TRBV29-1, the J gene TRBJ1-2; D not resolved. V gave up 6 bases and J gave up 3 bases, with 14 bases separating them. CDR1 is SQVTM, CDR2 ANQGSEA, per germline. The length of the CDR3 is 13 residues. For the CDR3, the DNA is TGCAGCGTACTGGACCCCACGGACTATGGCTACACCTTC. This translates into CSVLDPTDYGYTF.

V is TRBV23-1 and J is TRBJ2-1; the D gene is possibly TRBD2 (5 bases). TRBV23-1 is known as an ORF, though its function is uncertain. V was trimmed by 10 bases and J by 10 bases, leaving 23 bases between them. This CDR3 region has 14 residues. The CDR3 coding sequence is TGCGCCACCGTGGACTTCGAGAGTAGGGAGGAGCAGTTCTTC. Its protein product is CATVDFESREEQFF.

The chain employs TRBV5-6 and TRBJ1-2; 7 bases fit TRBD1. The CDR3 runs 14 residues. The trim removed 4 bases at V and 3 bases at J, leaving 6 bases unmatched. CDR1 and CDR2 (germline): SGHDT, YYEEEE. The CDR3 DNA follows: TGTGCCAGCAGCCCTCCGGGACAGTACTATGGCTACACCTTC. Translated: CASSPPGQYYGYTF.

The CDR3: CASTLRYEQYF. The CDR3 bases are TGTGCCAGCACCCTGAGGTACGAGCAGTACTTC. The chain carries TRBV6-5 and TRBJ2-7; no reliable D call. The CDR3 has 11 residues. Trimming took 7 bases from V and 4 from J, leaving 8 bases between them. Germline V gene sequence: CDR1 MNHEY, CDR2 SVGAGI.

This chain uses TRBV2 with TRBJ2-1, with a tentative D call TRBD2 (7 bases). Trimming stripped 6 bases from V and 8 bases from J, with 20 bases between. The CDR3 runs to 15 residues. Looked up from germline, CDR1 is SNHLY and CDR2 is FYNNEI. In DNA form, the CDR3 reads TGTGCCAGCAGCCCGAGGGGGGGAGGATATGATGAGCAGTTCTTC. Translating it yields CASSPRGGGYDEQFF.

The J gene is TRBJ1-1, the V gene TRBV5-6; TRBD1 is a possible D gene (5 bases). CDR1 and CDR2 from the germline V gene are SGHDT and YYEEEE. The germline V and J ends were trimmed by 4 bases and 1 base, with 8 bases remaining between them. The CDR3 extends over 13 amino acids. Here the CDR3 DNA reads TGTGCCAGCAGCCGGGACCGGAACACTGAAGCTTTCTTT. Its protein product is CASSRDRNTEAFF.

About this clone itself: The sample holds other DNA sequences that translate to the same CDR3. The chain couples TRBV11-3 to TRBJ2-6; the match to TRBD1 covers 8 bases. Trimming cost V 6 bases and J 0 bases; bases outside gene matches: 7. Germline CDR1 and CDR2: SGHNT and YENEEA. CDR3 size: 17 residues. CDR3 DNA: TGTGCCAGCAGTCCCGGGACAGGTTCCTCTGGGGCCAACGTCCTGACTTTC. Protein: CASSPGTGSSGANVLTF.

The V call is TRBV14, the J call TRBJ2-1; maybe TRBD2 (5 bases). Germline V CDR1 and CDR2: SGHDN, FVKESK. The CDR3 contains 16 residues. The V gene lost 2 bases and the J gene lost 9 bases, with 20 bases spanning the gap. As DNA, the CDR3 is TGTGCCAGCAGCCAACGATCGGCGGGCAGCTTGGGTGAGCAGTTCTTC. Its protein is CASSQRSAGSLGEQFF.

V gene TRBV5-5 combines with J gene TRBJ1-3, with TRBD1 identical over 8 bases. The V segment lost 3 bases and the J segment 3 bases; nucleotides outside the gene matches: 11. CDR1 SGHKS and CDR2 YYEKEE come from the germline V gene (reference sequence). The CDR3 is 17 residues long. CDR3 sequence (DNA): TGTGCCAGCAGCTGGGGGCAGGGGGCGCGAAGTGGAAACACCATATATTTT. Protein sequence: CASSWGQGARSGNTIYF.

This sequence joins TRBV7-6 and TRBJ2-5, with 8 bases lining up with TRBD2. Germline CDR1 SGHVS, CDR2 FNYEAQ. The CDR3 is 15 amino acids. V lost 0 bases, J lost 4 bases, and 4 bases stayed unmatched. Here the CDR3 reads CASSLANGGGETQYF. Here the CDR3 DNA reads TGTGCCAGCAGCTTAGCCAACGGGGGGGGAGAGACCCAGTACTTC.

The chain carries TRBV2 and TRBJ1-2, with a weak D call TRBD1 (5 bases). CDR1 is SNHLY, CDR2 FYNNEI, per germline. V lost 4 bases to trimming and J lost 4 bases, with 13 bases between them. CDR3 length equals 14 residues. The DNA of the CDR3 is TGTGCCAGCAGTGTGTTGGGGGGACGCTATGGCTACACCTTC. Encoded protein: CASSVLGGRYGYTF.

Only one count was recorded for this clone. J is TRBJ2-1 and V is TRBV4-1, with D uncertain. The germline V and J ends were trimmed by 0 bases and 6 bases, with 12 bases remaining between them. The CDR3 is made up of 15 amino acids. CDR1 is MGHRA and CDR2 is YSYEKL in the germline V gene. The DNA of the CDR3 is TGCGCCAGCAGCCAAGACAGAGGAACCGCCAATGAGCAGTTCTTC. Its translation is CASSQDRGTANEQFF.

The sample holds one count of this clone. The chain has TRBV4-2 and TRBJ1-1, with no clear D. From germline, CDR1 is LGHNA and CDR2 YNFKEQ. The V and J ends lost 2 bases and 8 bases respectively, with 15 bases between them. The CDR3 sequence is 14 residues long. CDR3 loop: CASSQSPGPSEAFF. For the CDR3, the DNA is TGTGCCAGCAGCCAAAGCCCGGGCCCCTCGGAAGCTTTCTTT.

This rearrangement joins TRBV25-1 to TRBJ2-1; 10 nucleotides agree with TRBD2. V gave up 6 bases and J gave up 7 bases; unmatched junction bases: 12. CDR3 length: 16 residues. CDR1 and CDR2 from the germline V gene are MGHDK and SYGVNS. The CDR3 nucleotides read TGTGCCAGCAGGGGACCTTCCGGGACTAGCGAGAATGAGCAGTTCTTC. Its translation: CASRGPSGTSENEQFF.

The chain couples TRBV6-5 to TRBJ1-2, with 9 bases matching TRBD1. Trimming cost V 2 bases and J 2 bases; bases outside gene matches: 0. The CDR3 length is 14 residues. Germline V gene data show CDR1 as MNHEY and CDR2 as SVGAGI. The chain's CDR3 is CASSYGQGNYGYTF. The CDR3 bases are TGTGCCAGCAGTTACGGACAGGGGAACTATGGCTACACCTTC.